This TCR beta chain was retrieved from a study of T-cell memory formation after mild COVID-19. This clonotype was counted between two and nine times. One entry per CDR3 protein results from TCRdb running MiXCR on the 5' RACE reads. The data hold almost 250,000 distinct CDR3 sequences, with just over 15% observed a single time. The sequencing sample was made of PBMCs or a T cell subset sorted from them (not recorded which). The TCR comes from an adult woman who had mild COVID-19 (a few samples of this study predate the infection). Cell type and time point are not known.

CDR3 sequence reads: CASATGSSGANVLTF. As DNA, the CDR3 is TGCGCCAGCGCGACCGGGAGCTCTGGGGCCAACGTCCTGACTTTC. This chain links TRBV5-1 with TRBJ2-6, with a tentative D call TRBD2 (6 bases). Trimming shortened V by 7 bases and J by 0 bases, and 11 bases separated the two germline ends. The CDR3 spans 15 residues. Germline assignment: CDR1 SGHRS and CDR2 YFSETQ.